The 29 T cell receptor beta chains presented below share a single source sample, sequenced in a study of cytomegalovirus exposure and HLA in healthy donors. PCR employed 60 Vbeta and 13 Jbeta primers. Assay used: immunoSEQ multiplex PCR; TCRdb lists only in-frame clones, some missing. The sample has under 200,000 clones; more than 65% are singletons. The material sequenced was PBMCs. The receptor set was obtained from a man aged 25-40 years in good health and CMV-seronegative.

The rearrangement uses TRBV7-2 and TRBJ1-5; 8 bases fit TRBD1. CDR3 length equals 15 residues. The J segment lost 5 bases and the V segment lost 5 bases, leaving 8 bases of the junction unmatched. Germline V gene data show CDR1 as SGHTA and CDR2 as FQGNSA. The DNA of the CDR3 is TGTGCCAGCAGCCAAATGACAGGGGAATATCAGCCCCAGCATTTT. Translation gives CASSQMTGEYQPQHF. Combining the CDR3 with reference TRBV7-2 and TRBJ1-5 gives the whole variable domain GAGVSQSPSNKVTEKGKDVELRCDPISGHTALYWYRQSLGQGLEFLIYFQGNSAPDKSGLPSDRFSAERTGGSVSTLTIQRTQQEDSAVYLCASSQMTGEYQPQHFGDGTRLSIL.

Concerning this clone itself: A read error may produce the germline difference seen at one junction end. The chain uses TRBV27 and TRBJ1-4; a possible D gene is TRBD1 (6 bases). The CDR3 loop spans 13 amino acids. CDR1 and CDR2 (germline): MNHEY, SMNVEV (reference sequence). Written as DNA, the CDR3 is TGTGCCAGCAGTCTTTCTCGGGTTGGACAGCTGCTTTTT. Protein: CASSLSRVGQLLF.

V usage is TRBV28 and J usage is TRBJ2-5; D is ambiguous. The CDR3 sequence is 14 residues long. The V end lost 3 bases, the J end lost 5 bases, and 13 bases lay between the germline ends. Germline assignment: CDR1 MDHEN and CDR2 SYDVKM. CDR3: CASSFLTGRETQYF. CDR3 DNA: TGTGCCAGCAGTTTTTTGACTGGCCGTGAGACCCAGTACTTC. The complete variable domain, with remaining parts taken from reference TRBV28 and TRBJ2-5, reads DVKVTQSSRYLVKRTGEKVFLECVQDMDHENMFWYRQDPGLGLRLIYFSYDVKMKEKGDIPEGYSVSREKKERFSLILESASTNQTSMYLCASSFLTGRETQYFGPGTRLLVL.

The genes are TRBV6-5 and TRBJ2-1; 7 bases are shared with TRBD2. This CDR3 spans 16 amino acids. In germline, CDR1 is MNHEY, CDR2 SVGAGI. V was pared by 2 bases and J by 3 bases, with 7 bases of the junction left unmatched. CDR3 nucleotides: TGTGCCAGCAGTTACCTAGCGGTAGATCTCTACAATGAGCAGTTCTTC. It translates to CASSYLAVDLYNEQFF.

The DNA of the CDR3 is TGTGCCAGCAACCTAAAGGGACTAGCGGGACATGAATATTACACGCAGTATTTT. It encodes CASNLKGLAGHEYYTQYF. The V and J genes are TRBV7-2 and TRBJ2-3, with 13 bases matching TRBD2. The germline CDR1 and CDR2 sequences are SGHTA and FQGNSA. With V trimmed by 7 bases and J by 9 bases, 19 bases remained unmatched. The CDR3 has 18 amino acids.

There are a few counts of this clone. The V call is TRBV19, the J call TRBJ2-7; a possible D gene is TRBD2 (6 bases). The CDR3 is 12 amino acids. The germline CDR1 and CDR2 sequences are LNHDA and SQIVND (reference sequence). The V end was cut by 11 bases, the J end by 5 bases, with 16 bases between. The CDR3 DNA sequence: TGTGCCTCCGGGCGGGGTAACCACGAGCAGTACTTC. This gives the protein CASGRGNHEQYF. The whole variable domain, filled in from reference TRBV19 and TRBJ2-7, reads DGGITQSPKYLFRKEGQNVTLSCEQNLNHDAMYWYRQDPGQGLRLIYYSQIVNDFQKGDIAEGYSVSREKKESFPLTVTSAQKNPTAFYLCASGRGNHEQYFGPGTRLTVT.

In DNA, the CDR3 is TGTGCCAGCAGCCAGGTTACTCAGGGGGCGTCAGATACGCAGTATTTT. Translating it yields CASSQVTQGASDTQYF. The chain has TRBV4-2 and TRBJ2-3, with 8 nucleotides matching TRBD1. V was clipped by 3 bases and J by 4 bases; unmatched bases: 9. Germline-derived CDR1 and CDR2 are LGHNA and YNFKEQ. There are 16 residues in the CDR3.

The chain combines TRBV10-2 with TRBJ2-7; TRBD2 matches 7 bases. Germline V lookup: CDR1 WSHSY, CDR2 SAAADI. V shed 4 bases, J shed 3 bases, and the junction held 3 bases outside the gene matches. The CDR3 covers 13 residues. The CDR3 sequence: CASSGLAGYEQYF. Written as DNA, the CDR3 is TGCGCCAGCAGTGGACTAGCTGGCTACGAGCAGTACTTC.

The chain is built from TRBV6-5 and TRBJ2-1; 9 positions agree with TRBD1. This CDR3 spans 13 amino acids. The V gene end was trimmed by 8 bases and the J gene end by 8 bases; junction bases not matched to a gene: 7. Per germline, CDR1 MNHEY and CDR2 SVGAGI. The DNA for the CDR3 is TGTGCCAGCTTTGGGACAGGGATGGATGAGCAGTTCTTC. Protein: CASFGTGMDEQFF.

The V gene is TRBV23-1, the J gene TRBJ1-2, with D possibly TRBD1 on 5 matching bases. TRBV23-1 is an ORF, with its function uncertain. Between the trimmed V and J ends, which lost 8 bases and 0 bases, there was a span of 25 bases. The CDR3 has 18 residues. As DNA, the CDR3 is TGCGCCAGCCGAAAAAAGGGATTCGGGGGGAACCCTAACTATGGCTACACCTTC. Encoded protein: CASRKKGFGGNPNYGYTF.

The V and J genes are TRBV4-3 and TRBJ2-5; D may be TRBD2 (5 bases). CDR3 length: 16 amino acids. V lost 0 bases to trimming and J lost 4 bases, with 15 bases between them. Germline V CDR1 and CDR2: LGHNA, YSLEER. DNA for the CDR3: TGCGCCAGCAGCCAAGATCGGAGAGCGGCCCGAGAGACCCAGTACTTC. It yields the protein CASSQDRRAARETQYF.

The genes are TRBV7-2 and TRBJ2-3; no definite D call. The CDR3 is 14 amino acids. Per germline, CDR1 SGHTA and CDR2 FQGNSA. The V and J ends lost 5 bases and 2 bases respectively, with 11 bases between them. The CDR3, as DNA: TGTGCCAGCAGCACTGACTCGATCACAGATACGCAGTATTTT. It translates to CASSTDSITDTQYF.

This clone was found once. The rearrangement uses TRBV15 and TRBJ2-7; weak D call: TRBD2 (6 bases). V was clipped by 7 bases and J by 1 base, with 14 bases between them. The germline V gene has CDR1 LNHNV and CDR2 YYDKDF (reference sequence). This CDR3 is built from 14 residues. CDR3 bases: TGTGCCACCACCCCGACTAGACCATCCTACGAGCAGTACTTC. It yields the protein CATTPTRPSYEQYF.

The chain links TRBV6-5 to TRBJ2-7; TRBD2 matches 12 bases. Germline V gene sequence: CDR1 MNHEY, CDR2 SVGAGI. There are 15 residues in the CDR3. V trimming: 4 bases; J trimming: 7 bases; junction bases outside the gene matches: 8. DNA for the CDR3: TGTGCCAGCAGTTCCCCTCTAGCGGGAGGGGGGGAGCAGTACTTC. Translation: CASSSPLAGGGEQYF.

The rearrangement joins TRBV6-6 to TRBJ2-3; D uncertain. This CDR3 is 13 amino acids long. Germline assignment: CDR1 MNHNY and CDR2 SVGAGI (reference sequence). V was trimmed by 0 bases and J by 5 bases, leaving 6 bases between them. CDR3 DNA: TGTGCCAGCAGTTACTCTCCCCGAGATACGCAGTATTTT. It is translated as CASSYSPRDTQYF.

The chain joins TRBV4-1 to TRBJ2-7; no clear D gene. Looked up from germline, CDR1 is MGHRA and CDR2 is YSYEKL. This CDR3 is 12 amino acids long. Trimming left V 0 bases short and J 3 bases short, with 3 bases between. CDR3 sequence reads: CASSQDSYEQYF. The CDR3 DNA reads TGCGCCAGCAGCCAAGATAGCTACGAGCAGTACTTC.

The chain joins TRBV10-3 to TRBJ1-1; 8 bases agree with TRBD1. J was trimmed by 4 bases and V by 6 bases; bases with no gene match: 7. CDR3 length: 14 amino acids. The germline CDR1 and CDR2 sequences are ENHRY and SYGVKD. The CDR3 protein is CAISRTGTSTEAFF. Written as DNA, the CDR3 is TGTGCCATCAGCCGGACAGGGACAAGCACTGAAGCTTTCTTT.

This clone was picked up one time. The CDR3 coding sequence is TGTGCCAGCAGCTTAAACGTCGGGACAGGGCCCGGGGAGCTGTTTTTT. Translation gives CASSLNVGTGPGELFF. The J gene is TRBJ2-2, the V gene TRBV7-3; TRBD1 matches 9 bases. CDR3 length: 16 amino acids. Germline V gene sequence: CDR1 SGHTA, CDR2 FQGTGA. V lost 1 base to trimming and J lost 6 bases; unmatched junction nucleotides: 6.

For the CDR3, the DNA is TGTGCCAGCCTTCAGTTATTAGCGGGGGGTTCAGCAGATACGCAGTATTTT. Residues: CASLQLLAGGSADTQYF. V is TRBV6-4 and J is TRBJ2-3; 10 bases align to TRBD2. Germline CDR1 reads MRHNA; CDR2 reads SNTAGT. Unmatched junction bases numbered 15, after V lost 8 bases and J lost 4 bases. The CDR3 contains 17 residues.

This clone was counted a single time. This chain connects TRBV30 to TRBJ1-2; 9 nucleotides agree with TRBD1. CDR1 and CDR2 from the germline V gene are GTSNPN and SVGIG (reference sequence). With 7 bases clipped from V and 2 bases from J, the junction kept 2 bases outside the gene matches. This CDR3 region has 12 residues. The DNA of the CDR3 is TGTGCCTCCGGACAGGGGAACTATGGCTACACCTTC. It yields the protein CASGQGNYGYTF.

A few counts support this clone. The gene calls are TRBV5-6 and TRBJ1-6, with a weak D call TRBD1 (6 bases). Germline values: CDR1 SGHDT, CDR2 YYEEEE. The CDR3 extends over 13 amino acids. Trimming stripped 7 bases from V and 5 bases from J, with 10 bases between. CDR3 region: CASYRDNNSPLHF. The CDR3 nucleotides read TGTGCCAGCTACAGGGACAATAATTCACCCCTCCACTTT.

This clone was detected a few times. The chain recombines TRBV2 with TRBJ1-1; possibly TRBD1 for D (6 bases). The CDR3 length is 14 residues. CDR1 SNHLY and CDR2 FYNNEI come from the germline V gene. With 8 bases removed from V and 2 bases from J, the gap between germline ends came to 15 bases. This CDR3 is CASGVQGFNTEAFF. The CDR3 nucleotides are TGTGCCAGCGGAGTACAGGGATTCAACACTGAAGCTTTCTTT.

V and J are TRBV4-1 and TRBJ2-2; TRBD1 matches at 11 bases. The CDR3 loop spans 16 amino acids. V lost 2 bases, J lost 5 bases, and 4 bases stayed unmatched. Germline V gene sequence: CDR1 MGHRA, CDR2 YSYEKL. CDR3 nucleotides: TGCGCCAGCAGCCAACGGACAGGGGGCAATACCGGGGAGCTGTTTTTT. This encodes CASSQRTGGNTGELFF.

The chain joins TRBV6-6 to TRBJ2-1, with D unclear. The CDR3 is made up of 15 amino acids. V dropped 5 bases and J dropped 0 bases, with 11 bases sitting between them. Per the germline V gene, CDR1 is MNHNY and CDR2 is SVGAGI (reference sequence). CDR3 coding DNA: TGTGCCAGCAGTCGTCCCGATAGCTCCTACAATGAGCAGTTCTTC. This encodes CASSRPDSSYNEQFF.

This chain links TRBV28 with TRBJ1-2; 7 nucleotides line up with TRBD1. The CDR3 runs to 14 residues. Germline CDR1 is MDHEN and CDR2 is SYDVKM. The V gene end was trimmed by 7 bases and the J gene end by 4 bases; junction bases not matched to a gene: 9. The CDR3 nucleotides are TGTGCCAGCAACCTAGACAGGGTTTCCTATGGCTACACCTTC. Amino acids: CASNLDRVSYGYTF.

The J gene is TRBJ2-7, the V gene TRBV29-1; 9 bases are a match to TRBD1. Germline CDR1 reads SQVTM; CDR2 reads ANQGSEA. The CDR3 has 13 residues. Trimming at V came to 7 bases and at J to 0 bases, leaving 4 bases not matched to a gene. CDR3 coding DNA: TGCAGCGCCAGGACAGGGGCCTCCTACGAGCAGTACTTC. The encoded protein is CSARTGASYEQYF.

V gene TRBV13 combines with J gene TRBJ2-5, with 8 bases aligning to TRBD2. Looked up from germline, CDR1 is PRHDT and CDR2 is FYEKMQ (reference sequence). CDR3 length equals 14 residues. V shed 1 base and J 4 bases; nucleotides not matched to a gene: 2. The CDR3 loop is CASSLVGGGETQYF. For the CDR3, the DNA is TGTGCCAGCAGCTTAGTCGGGGGGGGAGAGACCCAGTACTTC.

The V call is TRBV7-2, the J call TRBJ2-7; D is possibly TRBD1 (6 bases). Germline V gene data show CDR1 as SGHTA and CDR2 as FQGNSA. The CDR3 has 15 residues. V was cut by 1 base and J by 3 bases, with 13 bases left in between. The CDR3 here is CASSLGQGPNYEQYF. For the CDR3, the DNA is TGTGCCAGCAGCTTAGGCCAGGGGCCTAACTACGAGCAGTACTTC.

This clone came up once. The J gene is TRBJ1-4, the V gene TRBV7-2; weak D call: TRBD1 (5 bases). The length of the CDR3 is 15 residues. Germline V gives CDR1 SGHTA, CDR2 FQGNSA. V was cut by 4 bases and J by 12 bases, with 21 bases left in between. CDR3 sequence reads: CASSSSGLGIEELFF. DNA of the CDR3: TGTGCCAGCAGCTCCTCGGGACTGGGCATCGAGGAACTGTTTTTT.